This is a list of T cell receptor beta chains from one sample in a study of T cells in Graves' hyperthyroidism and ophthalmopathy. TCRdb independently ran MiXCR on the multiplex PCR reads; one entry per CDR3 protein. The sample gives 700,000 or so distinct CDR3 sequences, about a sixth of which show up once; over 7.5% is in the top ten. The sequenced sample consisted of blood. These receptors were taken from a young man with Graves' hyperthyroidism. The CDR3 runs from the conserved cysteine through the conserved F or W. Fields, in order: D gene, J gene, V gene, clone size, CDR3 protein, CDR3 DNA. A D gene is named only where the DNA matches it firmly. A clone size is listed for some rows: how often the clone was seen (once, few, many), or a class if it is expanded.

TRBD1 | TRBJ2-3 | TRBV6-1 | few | CASRPKTGGYPDTQYF | TGTGCCAGCAGACCTAAAACAGGGGGCTACCCGGATACGCAGTATTTT
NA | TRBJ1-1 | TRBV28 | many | CASSFPAAGEAFF | TGTGCCAGCAGTTTTCCCGCGGCGGGTGAAGCTTTCTTT
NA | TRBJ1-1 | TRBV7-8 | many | CASSSPSRGGTEAFF | TGTGCCAGCAGCTCCCCATCGCGGGGGGGCACTGAAGCTTTCTTT
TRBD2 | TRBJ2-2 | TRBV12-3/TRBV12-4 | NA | CASSFASGLANTGELFF | TGTGCCAGCAGTTTTGCTAGCGGGCTAGCGAACACCGGGGAGCTGTTTTTT
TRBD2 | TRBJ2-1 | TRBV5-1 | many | CASSLASGRADEQFF | TGCGCCAGCAGCTTGGCTAGCGGGAGGGCTGATGAGCAGTTCTTC
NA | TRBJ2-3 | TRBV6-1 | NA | CASSPNPIHTDTQYF | TGTGCCAGCAGTCCTAATCCTATACACACAGATACGCAGTATTTT
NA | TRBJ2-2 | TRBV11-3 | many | CASQAVGLNTGELFF | TGTGCCTCCCAGGCAGTGGGCCTCAACACCGGGGAGCTGTTTTTT
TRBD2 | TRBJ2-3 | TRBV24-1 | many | CATSDPSGIVRDTQYF | TGTGCCACCAGTGATCCCAGCGGGATAGTGAGAGATACGCAGTATTTT
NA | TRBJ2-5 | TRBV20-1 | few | CSAGNLGLQETQYF | TGCAGTGCTGGTAACTTGGGGCTACAAGAGACCCAGTACTTC
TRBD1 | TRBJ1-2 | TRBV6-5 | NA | CASSTPRDRDGYTF | TGTGCCAGCAGTACTCCGAGGGACAGGGATGGCTACACCTTC
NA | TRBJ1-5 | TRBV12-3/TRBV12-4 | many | CASSFLGGEHQPQHF | TGTGCCAGCAGTTTCCTCGGGGGCGAGCATCAGCCCCAGCATTTT
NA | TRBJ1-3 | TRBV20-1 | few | CSARRPGPISGNTIYF | TGCAGTGCTAGGCGTCCGGGACCGATCTCTGGAAACACCATATATTTT
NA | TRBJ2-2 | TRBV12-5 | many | CASGFYEWGTGELFF | TGTGCTAGTGGTTTTTATGAATGGGGCACCGGGGAGCTGTTTTTT
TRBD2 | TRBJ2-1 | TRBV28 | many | CASSLGLAVGEQFF | TGTGCCAGCAGTTTAGGACTAGCAGTGGGTGAGCAGTTCTTC
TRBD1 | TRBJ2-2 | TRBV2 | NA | CASARDRVFINTGELFF | TGTGCCAGCGCCCGGGACAGGGTGTTTATAAACACCGGGGAGCTGTTTTTT
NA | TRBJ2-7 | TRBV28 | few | CASSLWGPGYEQYF | TGTGCCAGCAGTTTATGGGGCCCAGGCTACGAGCAGTACTTC
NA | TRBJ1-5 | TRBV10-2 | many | CASSELQGSNQPQHF | TGCGCCAGCAGTGAACTACAGGGTTCCAATCAGCCCCAGCATTTT
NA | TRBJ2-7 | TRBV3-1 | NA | CASSQRSGEQYF | TGTGCCAGCAGCCAAAGGAGTGGCGAGCAGTACTTC
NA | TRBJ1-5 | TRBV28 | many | CASSRLHQPQHF | TGTGCCAGCAGCCGACTCCATCAGCCCCAGCATTTT
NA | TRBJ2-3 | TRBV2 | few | CASSEENRPNTDTQYF | TGTGCCAGCAGTGAAGAGAACAGACCAAACACAGATACGCAGTATTTT
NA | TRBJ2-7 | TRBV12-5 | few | CASGLDGSDEQYF | TGTGCTAGTGGTCTGGATGGGTCAGACGAGCAGTACTTC
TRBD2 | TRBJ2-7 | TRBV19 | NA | CASSASGSTYYEQYF | TGTGCCAGTAGTGCCAGCGGGAGCACTTACTACGAGCAGTACTTC